This entry is about one TCR beta chain. These data are taken from a study of T cell responses to AZD1222 COVID-19 vaccine. The CDR3 is made up of 13 amino acids. The V end lost 3 bases, the J end lost 0 bases, and 5 bases lay between the germline ends. TCRdb's copy holds only in-frame clones and misses some; the assay was immunoSEQ multiplex PCR. The sample includes about 130,000 clones, approximately 91% of them seen just once. Sequencing used peripheral blood, obtained 28 days after the second AZD1222 dose. This sequence originates from an adult who received the AZD1222 COVID-19 vaccine. This chain joins TRBV12-3 or TRBV12-4 and TRBJ1-1, with no clear D. This CDR3 reads CASSFLMNTEAFF. As DNA, the CDR3 is TGTGCCAGCAGTTTTCTCATGAACACTGAAGCTTTCTTT.